These T cell receptor beta chains were read from a single sample in a study of blood T cells in healthy people across ages. TCRdb redid the calling of the 5' RACE reads with MiXCR, one entry per CDR3 protein. Here the sample spans about 1.1 million distinct CDR3 sequences, 35% to 40% being singletons. The sequencing input was blood. The receptor source for this set is a man aged 18 to 35 in good health. The CDR3 runs from the conserved cysteine through the conserved F or W. A D gene is named only where the DNA matches it firmly. Size is omitted from some rows. Given values are once, few, many or a class for expanded clones.

TRBJ2-3	many	TRBD2	15	TRBV20-1	CSAEEAGPSTDTQYF	TGCAGTGCAGAGGAAGCGGGGCCGAGCACAGATACGCAGTATTTT
TRBJ1-5	-	TRBD1	14	TRBV7-2	CASSWDRGNQPQHF	TGTGCCAGCAGCTGGGACAGGGGGAATCAGCCCCAGCATTTT
TRBJ2-7	few	-	13	TRBV5-1	CASSLETGYEQYF	TGCGCCAGCAGCTTGGAGACAGGCTACGAGCAGTACTTC
TRBJ2-1	-	-	16	TRBV4-1	CASSYGGEISYNEQFF	TGCGCCAGCAGCTACGGCGGGGAGATCTCCTACAATGAGCAGTTCTTC
TRBJ2-5	-	TRBD2	15	TRBV6-6	CASSTFTSGQETQYF	TGTGCCAGCAGCACCTTCACTAGCGGGCAAGAGACCCAGTACTTC
TRBJ2-5	-	-	15	TRBV15	CATSRDWQPQETQYF	TGTGCCACCAGCAGAGATTGGCAGCCTCAAGAGACCCAGTACTTC
TRBJ1-1	-	TRBD1	12	TRBV20-1	CSAPDRDTEAFF	TGCAGTGCCCCGGACAGGGACACTGAAGCTTTCTTT
TRBJ2-1	-	-	14	TRBV12-3/TRBV12-4	CASSPSTGWGEQFF	TGTGCCAGCAGCCCATCCACAGGGTGGGGTGAGCAGTTCTTC
TRBJ1-2	-	TRBD1	19	TRBV7-2	CASSLGVIGTGVANYGYTF	TGTGCCAGCAGCTTAGGTGTCATCGGGACAGGGGTAGCTAACTATGGCTACACCTTC
TRBJ2-7	few	TRBD1	15	TRBV6-1	CASSAWTGSSYEQYF	TGTGCCAGCAGTGCATGGACAGGTAGCTCCTACGAGCAGTACTTC
TRBJ2-7	-	TRBD1	14	TRBV7-9	CSSSFVGQGLEQYF	TGTTCCAGCAGCTTCGTCGGACAGGGACTCGAGCAGTACTTC
TRBJ1-2	-	-	14	TRBV6-6	CASSYRDPHYGYTF	TGTGCCAGCAGTTACCGGGATCCCCACTATGGCTACACCTTC
TRBJ2-7	-	-	15	TRBV15	CATSRDKDSYYEQYF	TGTGCCACCAGCAGAGATAAGGACAGCTACTACGAGCAGTACTTC
TRBJ2-7	few	TRBD1	14	TRBV4-1	CASSIRQGSYEQYF	TGCGCCAGCAGCATCCGACAGGGCTCCTACGAGCAGTACTTC
TRBJ2-1	-	TRBD2	15	TRBV6-4	CASSDNPGGWGEQFF	TGTGCCAGCAGTGACAATCCGGGGGGATGGGGTGAGCAGTTCTTC
TRBJ2-1	few	-	17	TRBV4-1	CASSQVAGKASYNEQFF	TGCGCCAGCAGCCAAGTGGCAGGGAAAGCTTCCTACAATGAGCAGTTCTTC
TRBJ1-2	few	-	13	TRBV29-1	CSVEPPRISGYTF	TGCAGCGTCGAGCCACCCCGTATATCTGGCTACACCTTC
TRBJ2-7	-	TRBD2	16	TRBV4-3	CASSHRLAGEHNEQYF	TGCGCCAGCAGCCACCGTCTAGCGGGGGAACACAATGAGCAGTACTTC
TRBJ2-2	few	-	14	TRBV4-3	CASSKEMGVGELFF	TGCGCCAGCAGCAAGGAGATGGGGGTCGGGGAGCTGTTTTTT
TRBJ2-1	few	TRBD2	16	TRBV20-1	CSAGTSGGDTYNEQFF	TGCAGTGCCGGGACTAGCGGGGGGGACACTTACAATGAGCAGTTCTTC
TRBJ1-2	-	TRBD1	13	TRBV20-1	CSAEDRANYGYTF	TGCAGTGCTGAGGACAGGGCTAACTATGGCTACACCTTC
TRBJ2-5	-	-	12	TRBV27	CASAWRGETQYF	TGTGCCAGCGCCTGGCGAGGAGAGACCCAGTACTTC
TRBJ2-1	-	-	15	TRBV28	CASSPIGVSSYEQFF	TGTGCCAGTAGTCCAATTGGGGTGAGCTCCTACGAGCAGTTCTTC
TRBJ1-4	once	-	16	TRBV20-1	CSARAHGQGLGGKLFF	TGCAGTGCTAGGGCGCATGGGCAGGGTCTAGGTGGAAAACTGTTTTTT
TRBJ2-1	-	TRBD2	14	TRBV2	CASRRLAGGNEQFF	TGTGCCAGCAGACGTTTAGCGGGGGGAAATGAGCAGTTCTTC
TRBJ2-3	-	-	12	TRBV7-9	CASTPRLDTQYF	TGTGCCAGCACCCCTCGCCTGGATACGCAGTATTTT
TRBJ2-7	-	-	14	TRBV20-1	CSVRTGGSLNEQYF	TGCAGTGTTAGGACCGGAGGGTCTTTAAATGAGCAGTACTTC